The 29 T cell receptor beta chains listed next were all sequenced from one sample in a study of CD8+CD57+ T cells in acquired aplastic anemia. It was genomic DNA that served as the template for profiling TCR beta VDJ and CDR3. TCRdb recomputed calls from the reads with MiXCR, one row per CDR3 protein. The table records about 420,000 distinct CDR3 sequences, just under 70% of them present only once. Sequenced sample: sorted CD4+, CD8+, or CD8+CD57+ T cells (not recorded which) from PBMCs. These receptors were taken from a human donor in good health, serving as a control.

This clonotype occurred many times. The CDR3 loop reads CASQGGTNTGELFF. The CDR3 DNA reads TGCGCCAGCCAGGGGGGAACGAACACCGGGGAGCTGTTTTTT. The chain combines TRBV5-1 with TRBJ2-2; perhaps TRBD1 as D (7 bases). V was clipped by 7 bases and J by 0 bases, with 10 bases between them. There are 14 residues in the CDR3. Germline V gene sequence: CDR1 SGHRS, CDR2 YFSETQ.

This clonotype was seen more than once but under ten times. The V call is TRBV3-1, the J call TRBJ1-1; 7 bases align to TRBD1. Unmatched junction bases numbered 6, after V lost 4 bases and J lost 4 bases. The CDR3 length is 14 residues. CDR1 and CDR2 from the germline V gene are LGHDT and YNNKEL (reference sequence). The CDR3 is CASSPQGVSTEAFF. The DNA for the CDR3 is TGTGCCAGCAGCCCTCAGGGGGTAAGCACTGAAGCTTTCTTT.

This clonotype was recorded only once. A much larger clone differs by one base, so this may be a read error. The conserved phenylalanine or tryptophan is not found at the CDR3 terminus, so this likely reflects a read error. V usage is TRBV30 and J usage is TRBJ2-5, with TRBD2 matching over 7 bases. Germline V gene sequence: CDR1 GTSNPN, CDR2 SVGIG (reference sequence). Unmatched junction bases numbered 3, after V lost 1 base and J lost 4 bases. The CDR3 is 13 amino acids. The CDR3 DNA reads as TGTGCCTGGAGTGATGGGGGGGTAGAGACCCAGTACTCC. Protein product: CAWSDGGVETQYS.

CDR3 in amino acids: CASSPSGEDTQYF. Here the CDR3 DNA reads TGTGCCAGCAGTCCCAGCGGCGAGGATACGCAGTATTTT. V usage is TRBV7-2 and J usage is TRBJ2-3; TRBD2 might be the D (5 bases). This CDR3 spans 13 amino acids. Between the trimmed V and J ends, which lost 6 bases and 6 bases, there was a span of 13 bases. Germline V CDR1 and CDR2: SGHTA, FQGNSA.

The chain uses TRBV7-2 and TRBJ2-1, with D possibly being TRBD1 or TRBD2 (5 bases each). Germline V CDR1 and CDR2: SGHTA, FQGNSA. Trimming removed 4 bases at V and 16 bases at J, with 26 bases between. The CDR3 runs to 15 residues. The DNA of the CDR3 is TGTGCCAGCAGCTACGACAGAGGGTATTGCTACACCTTCTTCTTC. Amino acids: CASSYDRGYCYTFFF. The entire variable domain, with the rest obtained from reference TRBV7-2 and TRBJ2-1, is as follows: GAGVSQSPSNKVTEKGKDVELRCDPISGHTALYWYRQSLGQGLEFLIYFQGNSAPDKSGLPSDRFSAERTGGSVSTLTIQRTQQEDSAVYLCASSYDRGYCYTFFFGPGTRLTVL.

CDR3 amino acids: CASSESGKGKSTEAFF. The CDR3 DNA reads as TGTGCCAGCAGTGAGTCCGGTAAGGGGAAGAGCACTGAAGCTTTCTTT. This rearrangement joins TRBV6-2 or TRBV6-3 to TRBJ1-1; tentatively, D is TRBD1 (5 bases). Germline V gives CDR1 MNHEY, CDR2 SVGEGT. Trimming removed 5 bases at V and 4 bases at J, with 20 bases between. The CDR3 has 16 residues.

This clonotype was picked up one time. This chain connects TRBV5-1 to TRBJ1-4; no definite D call. Trimming cost V 2 bases and J 7 bases, with 6 bases left between them. The germline gives CDR1 SGHRS, CDR2 YFSETQ. This CDR3 spans 12 amino acids. The CDR3 sequence is CASSLGVEKLFF. Written as DNA, the CDR3 is TGCGCCAGCAGCTTAGGTGTTGAAAAACTGTTTTTT.

This rearrangement joins TRBV9 to TRBJ1-3; D is unresolved. The V gene's germline CDR1 is SGDLS and CDR2 YYNGEE. Trimming removed 5 bases at V and 7 bases at J, with 19 bases between. The CDR3 totals 15 residues. The CDR3, as DNA: TGTGCCAGCAGTGTGGGCCTTGCGACTGCCAACACCATATATTTT. The encoded protein is CASSVGLATANTIYF.

Worth noting for this clonotype: At one end, the junction sequence differs from germline, possibly due to a read error. The rearrangement joins TRBV19 to TRBJ1-3; possible D gene TRBD1, 5 bases. In germline, CDR1 is LNHDA, CDR2 SQIVND (reference sequence). The CDR3 sequence is 16 residues long. DNA of the CDR3: TGTGCCAGCAAGGCGGGGGGTTCGGGCTATGGCTACACCTTCTGTTTT. Translation: CASKAGGSGYGYTFCF.

CDR3 protein: CASSIQGFYGYTF. For the CDR3, the DNA is TGTGCCAGTAGTATACAGGGTTTCTATGGCTACACCTTC. The rearrangement joins TRBV19 to TRBJ1-2, with TRBD1 as a possible D gene (5 bases). V lost 2 bases and J lost 4, with 8 bases in between. The CDR3 has 13 amino acids. Germline lookup yields CDR1 LNHDA and CDR2 SQIVND (reference sequence). Full variable domain (remainder filled in from reference TRBV19 and TRBJ1-2): DGGITQSPKYLFRKEGQNVTLSCEQNLNHDAMYWYRQDPGQGLRLIYYSQIVNDFQKGDIAEGYSVSREKKESFPLTVTSAQKNPTAFYLCASSIQGFYGYTFGSGTRLTVV.

This sequence joins TRBV9 and TRBJ2-7, with 9 positions matching TRBD1. Germline CDR1 SGDLS, CDR2 YYNGEE. With 4 bases clipped from V and 3 bases from J, the junction kept 2 bases outside the gene matches. This CDR3 contains 13 residues. This CDR3 is CASSNRGHYEQYF. CDR3 DNA: TGTGCCAGCAGCAACAGGGGGCACTACGAGCAGTACTTC. Complete variable domain (other parts from reference TRBV9 and TRBJ2-7): DSGVTQTPKHLITATGQRVTLRCSPRSGDLSVYWYQQSLDQGLQFLIQYYNGEERAKGNILERFSAQQFPDLHSELNLSSLELGDSALYFCASSNRGHYEQYFGPGTRLTVT.

The V and J genes are TRBV7-2 and TRBJ1-1; 12 nucleotides line up with TRBD1. CDR1 and CDR2 from the germline V gene are SGHTA and FQGNSA. The V and J ends lost 5 bases and 4 bases, in that order; junction bases with no gene match: 5. The CDR3 is made up of 15 amino acids. In DNA, the CDR3 is TGTGCCAGCAGCCCATGGGACAGGGGGCCCACTGAAGCTTTCTTT. Translated: CASSPWDRGPTEAFF.

The J gene is TRBJ2-7, the V gene TRBV7-8; the match to TRBD1 covers 9 bases. Germline values: CDR1 SGHVS, CDR2 FQNEAQ. This CDR3 comprises 14 residues. Unmatched junction bases numbered 12, after V lost 4 bases and J lost 11 bases. CDR3 sequence reads: CASSSTGQGYKEYF. CDR3 bases: TGTGCCAGCAGCTCGACGGGACAGGGCTACAAGGAGTACTTC.

This chain joins TRBV7-9 and TRBJ1-5; 9 bases are a match to TRBD1. Looked up from germline, CDR1 is SEHNR and CDR2 is FQNEAQ (reference sequence). The CDR3 is made up of 16 amino acids. V lost 8 bases to trimming and J lost 4 bases; unmatched junction nucleotides: 12. The CDR3 bases are TGTGCCAGCCGCCCGACAGGGGGAAATTTTAATCAGCCCCAGCATTTT. Amino acid sequence: CASRPTGGNFNQPQHF.

Comments on this clonotype: Germline and junction disagree at one end, which may indicate a read error. This rearrangement joins TRBV10-3 to TRBJ1-6, with TRBD1 identical over 8 bases. CDR1 and CDR2 (germline): ENHRY, SYGVKD. This CDR3 region has 14 residues. CDR3 coding DNA: TGTGCCATCAGTGGGACAGGGCAGAGCTCACCCCTCGGCTTT. The encoded protein is CAISGTGQSSPLGF.

Concerning this clonotype: This CDR3 fails to terminate in the conserved phenylalanine or tryptophan, so it likely reflects a read error. The DNA is omitted, as the CDR3 cannot be located on it reliably, and the CDR3 follows TCRdb's listing. CDR3 region: CASSVGASGSNTQY. V gene TRBV2 combines with J gene TRBJ1-3. Termini included, the CDR3 measures 14 amino acids. The germline CDR1 and CDR2 sequences are SNHLY and FYNNEI.

The chain links TRBV5-1 to TRBJ2-5, with TRBD1 as a possible D gene (7 bases). This CDR3 has 15 residues. The germline V gene has CDR1 SGHRS and CDR2 YFSETQ. V dropped 4 bases and J dropped 5 bases, with 18 bases sitting between them. CDR3 DNA sequence: TGCGCCAGCAGCCAGGGGGGAGACACGACCGAGACCCAGTACTTC. It specifies CASSQGGDTTETQYF.

Points on this clonotype: A much larger clone sits a single nucleotide away, making a read error possible. The chain combines TRBV6-2 or TRBV6-3 with TRBJ1-2; D remains unclear. The germline CDR1 and CDR2 sequences are MNHEY and SVGEGT. The CDR3 extends over 14 amino acids. V lost 4 bases to trimming and J lost 8 bases, with 17 bases between them. Here the CDR3 reads CASSFEDARGGYTF. The CDR3 region has the DNA TGTGCCAGCAGTTTCGAGGACGCCCGGGGAGGCTACACCTTC.

This clonotype was counted a single time. This sequence joins TRBV19 and TRBJ1-2; 7 nucleotides align to TRBD1. V shed 6 bases and J 5 bases; nucleotides not matched to a gene: 9. This CDR3 spans 14 amino acids. Germline V gives CDR1 LNHDA, CDR2 SQIVND (reference sequence). The CDR3 DNA is TGTGCCAGTAGCTCTTGGGACAGACAGTATGGCTACACCTTC. As protein: CASSSWDRQYGYTF.

This clonotype has at least ten counts. The chain recombines TRBV24-1 with TRBJ2-1; D not resolved. The germline V and J ends were trimmed by 9 bases and 4 bases, with 6 bases remaining between them. The CDR3 runs to 11 residues. Germline CDR1 and CDR2: KGHDR and SFDVKD. The DNA of the CDR3 is TGTGCCACCGCGACGTACAATGAGCAGTTCTTC. This sequence encodes CATATYNEQFF.

The V call is TRBV15, the J call TRBJ2-2; D call uncertain. From germline, CDR1 is LNHNV and CDR2 YYDKDF (reference sequence). V dropped 1 base and J dropped 4 bases, with 4 bases sitting between them. The CDR3 sequence is 13 residues long. Written as DNA, the CDR3 is TGTGCCACCAGCAGAGGGAGCACCGGGGAGCTGTTTTTT. Translation: CATSRGSTGELFF.

The CDR3 DNA follows: TGTGCCAGCAGCTCAATTTCCGGAGCTGGGGAGCTGTTTTTT. Translating it yields CASSSISGAGELFF. The chain recombines TRBV2 with TRBJ2-2, with D hard to call. The length of the CDR3 is 14 residues. Per the germline V gene, CDR1 is SNHLY and CDR2 is FYNNEI. V was pared by 6 bases and J by 8 bases, with 16 bases between.

This clonotype was recorded many times. The gene calls are TRBV19 and TRBJ1-1; 9 nucleotides agree with TRBD1. Germline V lookup: CDR1 LNHDA, CDR2 SQIVND (reference sequence). J lost 4 bases, V lost 7 bases, and 10 bases had no gene match. CDR3 size: 15 residues. CDR3 in DNA: TGTGCCAGTAAGACGACCGGGACAGGGCCCACTGAAGCTTTCTTT. It encodes CASKTTGTGPTEAFF.

V is TRBV12-3 or TRBV12-4 and J is TRBJ1-5; D is uncertain. The V end lost 6 bases, the J end lost 0 bases, and 18 bases lay between the germline ends. CDR3 length: 17 amino acids. The CDR3 spells CASSNSPTVYSNQPQHF. For the CDR3, the DNA is TGTGCCAGCAGCAATAGTCCCACAGTCTATAGCAATCAGCCCCAGCATTTT.

Note on this clonotype: Compared with germline, one end of the junction differs, possibly owing to a read error. The chain employs TRBV5-1 and TRBJ2-3; possibly TRBD1 for D (5 bases). Germline V lookup: CDR1 SGHRS, CDR2 YFSETQ. The CDR3 length is 16 residues. CDR3 sequence (DNA): TGTGCCAGCAGCGTAGCAGCACAGGCGATCTCAGATACGCAGTATTTT. This sequence encodes CASSVAAQAISDTQYF.

This clonotype has at least ten counts. The chain carries TRBV5-1 and TRBJ2-3; D gene ambiguous. Trimming cost V 0 bases and J 5 bases, with 7 bases left between them. The germline V gene encodes CDR1 SGHRS and CDR2 YFSETQ. The CDR3 is 13 residues long. The CDR3 DNA reads as TGCGCCAGCAGCTTGGAGCGAGGAGATACGCAGTATTTT. Translation: CASSLERGDTQYF.

V and J are TRBV4-3 and TRBJ1-2; weak D call: TRBD1 (5 bases). CDR1 is LGHNA and CDR2 is YSLEER in the germline V gene. The CDR3 is made up of 14 amino acids. V was cut by 0 bases and J by 4 bases, with 9 bases left in between. CDR3 nucleotides: TGCGCCAGCAGCCAAGATGTCCAGGGCTATGGCTACACCTTC. It translates to CASSQDVQGYGYTF.

On this clonotype: One end of the junction varies from germline; a read error may be responsible. The chain combines TRBV9 with TRBJ1-1; possible D gene TRBD1, 5 bases. Germline V gene data show CDR1 as SGDLS and CDR2 as YYNGEE. The CDR3 loop spans 17 amino acids. Here the CDR3 reads CASSDGGIHEQNSEAFF. CDR3 sequence (DNA): TGCGCCAGCAGTGATGGGGGGATCCATGAGCAGAACTCTGAAGCTTTCTTT.

This clonotype was seen ten or more times. The V and J genes are TRBV15 and TRBJ1-3; D is perhaps TRBD1 (6 bases). The CDR3 is made up of 18 amino acids. Trimming removed 0 bases from V and 1 base from J, with 16 bases in between. Germline CDR1 reads LNHNV; CDR2 reads YYDKDF (reference sequence). The CDR3 loop reads CATSRDLQGTLSGNTIYF. The CDR3 DNA reads TGTGCCACCAGCAGAGATCTGCAGGGGACGCTATCTGGAAACACCATATATTTT. Together with reference TRBV15 and TRBJ1-3, the CDR3 gives the full variable domain: DAMVIQNPRYQVTQFGKPVTLSCSQTLNHNVMYWYQQKSSQAPKLLFHYYDKDFNNEADTPDNFQSRRPNTSFCFLDIRSPGLGDTAMYLCATSRDLQGTLSGNTIYFGEGSWLTVV.